This entry lists 9 T cell receptor beta chains sequenced from one sample in a study of T cells after yellow fever vaccination. Using its own MiXCR run on the 5' RACE reads, TCRdb lists one record per CDR3 protein. This sample has about 350,000 distinct CDR3 sequences; 7% to 10% occur once, and the top ten carry roughly 18%. Sequencing used PBMCs, obtained about 41 days after the first yellow fever vaccination. The receptors were sampled from a young man who received the YFV17D yellow fever vaccine.

This clonotype has a count of ten or more. This chain links TRBV6-5 with TRBJ1-3; D not resolved. Germline V lookup: CDR1 MNHEY, CDR2 SVGAGI. The CDR3 contains 11 residues. Trimming cost V 4 bases and J 4 bases, with 2 bases left between them. The CDR3 spells CASSWGNTIYF. The CDR3 DNA follows: TGTGCCAGCAGTTGGGGAAACACCATATATTTT.

J is TRBJ1-2 and V is TRBV27; D remains unclear. The CDR3 is 13 residues long. Germline-derived CDR1 and CDR2 are MNHEY and SMNVEV (reference sequence). V lost 2 bases and J 9 bases, leaving 13 bases between the germline ends. CDR3: CASSLEGHTRYTF. The CDR3 DNA reads as TGTGCCAGCAGTTTAGAGGGCCACACTCGCTACACCTTC.

The table lists this clonotype with a few counts. The chain joins TRBV7-6 to TRBJ2-1; perhaps TRBD2 as D (6 bases). V was shortened by 0 bases and J by 6 bases, with 15 bases between the two germline ends. The CDR3 runs to 16 residues. Germline lookup yields CDR1 SGHVS and CDR2 FNYEAQ. This CDR3 is CASSLASGSVFNEQFF. The CDR3, as DNA: TGTGCCAGCAGCTTAGCCAGCGGGTCAGTATTCAATGAGCAGTTCTTC.

This clonotype was counted only a few times. The chain employs TRBV19 and TRBJ1-5; no definite D call. Germline CDR1 is LNHDA and CDR2 is SQIVND (reference sequence). V lost 10 bases, J lost 2 bases, and 9 bases lay in between. This CDR3 has 12 amino acids. Written as DNA, the CDR3 is TGTGCCACCACCCCCGGCAATCAGCCCCAGCATTTT. Protein sequence: CATTPGNQPQHF.

This clonotype was found a few times. The chain uses TRBV6-1 and TRBJ2-5, with a tentative D call TRBD2 (5 bases). Trimming stripped 6 bases from V and 0 bases from J, with 14 bases between. This CDR3 spans 15 amino acids. CDR1 is MNHNS, CDR2 SASEGT, per germline. In nucleotides, the CDR3 is TGTGCCAGCAGCCAAGGACTGAAACACCAAGAGACCCAGTACTTC. Its protein product is CASSQGLKHQETQYF.

The V gene is TRBV3-1, the J gene TRBJ2-1, with D possibly TRBD1 on 5 matching bases. Germline assignment: CDR1 LGHDT and CDR2 YNNKEL (reference sequence). The CDR3 has 16 residues. The V end lost 4 bases, the J end lost 0 bases, and 13 bases lay between the germline ends. The CDR3 sequence: CASSPQRQSSYNEQFF. CDR3 nucleotides: TGTGCCAGCAGCCCACAAAGACAGAGCTCCTACAATGAGCAGTTCTTC.

The table lists this clonotype with a few counts. The chain recombines TRBV7-9 with TRBJ2-7; D may be TRBD1 (5 bases). V was cut by 5 bases and J by 11 bases, with 13 bases left in between. Germline loops: CDR1 SEHNR, CDR2 FQNEAQ (reference sequence). This CDR3 contains 11 residues. CDR3: CASSQDTGEYF. CDR3 DNA: TGTGCCAGCAGCCAGGACACTGGGGAGTACTTC.

This chain uses TRBV20-1 with TRBJ2-1, with TRBD2 as a possible D gene (6 bases). Deletions cut 4 bases from V and 4 bases from J, with 20 bases between. The CDR3 contains 16 residues. From germline, CDR1 is DFQATT and CDR2 SNEGSKA (reference sequence). The CDR3: CSATRGTETWYNEQFF. CDR3 nucleotide sequence: TGCAGTGCTACGCGCGGGACTGAAACTTGGTACAATGAGCAGTTCTTC.

This clonotype was detected ten times or more. The V call is TRBV6-2 or TRBV6-3, the J call TRBJ2-1; unclear D gene. Looked up from germline, CDR1 is MNHEY and CDR2 is SVGEGT. Trimming removed 0 bases from V and 7 bases from J, with 7 bases in between. The CDR3 is 13 residues long. CDR3 bases: TGTGCCAGCAGTTACTCGTCGTCGAATGAGCAGTTCTTC. Encoded protein: CASSYSSSNEQFF.